Sequencing of this TCR beta chain was carried out in a study of T cell responses to AZD1222 COVID-19 vaccine. Sequencing was performed with immunoSEQ multiplex PCR; in TCRdb, only in-frame clones are kept and a portion is missing. The sample records about 160,000 clones, roughly nine tenths being singletons. Germline-derived CDR1 and CDR2 are MNHNY and SVGAGI (reference sequence). CDR3 size: 13 residues. The V gene lost 0 bases and the J gene lost 4 bases, with 6 bases spanning the gap. The sequence derives from an adult in good health. This sample comprised peripheral blood, obtained on day 0 of AZD1222 vaccination. The chain recombines TRBV6-6 with TRBJ2-5; D gene unclear. The CDR3 DNA reads as TGTGCCAGCAGTTACTCCCATCCAGAGACCCAGTACTTC. Its protein is CASSYSHPETQYF.